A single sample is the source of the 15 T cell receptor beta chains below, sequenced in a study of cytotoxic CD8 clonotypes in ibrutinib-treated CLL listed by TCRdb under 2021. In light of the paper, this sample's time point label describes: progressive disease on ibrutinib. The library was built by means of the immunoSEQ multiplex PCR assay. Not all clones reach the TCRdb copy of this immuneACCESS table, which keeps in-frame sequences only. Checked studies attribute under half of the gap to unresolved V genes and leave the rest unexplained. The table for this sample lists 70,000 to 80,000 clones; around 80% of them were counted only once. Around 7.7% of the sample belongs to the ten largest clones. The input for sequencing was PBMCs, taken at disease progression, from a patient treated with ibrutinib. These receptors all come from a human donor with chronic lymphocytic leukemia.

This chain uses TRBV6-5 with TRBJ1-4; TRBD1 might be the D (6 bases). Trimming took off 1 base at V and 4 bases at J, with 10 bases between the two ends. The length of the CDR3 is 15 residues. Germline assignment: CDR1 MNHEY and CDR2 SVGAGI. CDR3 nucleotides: TGTGCCAGCAGTTACTGGGGACACGGTAATGAAAAACTGTTTTTT. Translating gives CASSYWGHGNEKLFF.

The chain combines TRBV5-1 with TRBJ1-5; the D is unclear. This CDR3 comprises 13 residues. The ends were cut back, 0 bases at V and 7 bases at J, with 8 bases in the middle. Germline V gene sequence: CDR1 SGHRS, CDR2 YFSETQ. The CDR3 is CASSLGGGQPQHF. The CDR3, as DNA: TGCGCCAGCAGCTTGGGCGGCGGGCAGCCCCAGCATTTT.

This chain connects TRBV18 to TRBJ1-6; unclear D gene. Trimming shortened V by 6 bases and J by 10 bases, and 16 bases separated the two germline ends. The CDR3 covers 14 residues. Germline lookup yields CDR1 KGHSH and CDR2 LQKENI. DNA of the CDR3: TGTGCCAGCTCGGCCGAGCGGGATGGCTCACCCCTCCACTTT. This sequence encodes CASSAERDGSPLHF.

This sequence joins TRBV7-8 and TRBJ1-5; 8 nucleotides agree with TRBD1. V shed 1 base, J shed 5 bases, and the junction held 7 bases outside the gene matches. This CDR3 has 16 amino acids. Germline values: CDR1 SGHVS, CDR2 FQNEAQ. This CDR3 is CASSLVARGHDQPQHF. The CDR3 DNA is TGTGCCAGCAGCTTAGTAGCCAGGGGGCATGATCAGCCCCAGCATTTT.

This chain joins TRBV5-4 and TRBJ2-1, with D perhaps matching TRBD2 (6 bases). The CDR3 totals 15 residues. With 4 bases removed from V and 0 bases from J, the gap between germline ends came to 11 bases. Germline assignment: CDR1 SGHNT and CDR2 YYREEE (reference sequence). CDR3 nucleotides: TGTGCCAGCAGCCCCGGGAGAGCCTCCTACAATGAGCAGTTCTTC. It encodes CASSPGRASYNEQFF.

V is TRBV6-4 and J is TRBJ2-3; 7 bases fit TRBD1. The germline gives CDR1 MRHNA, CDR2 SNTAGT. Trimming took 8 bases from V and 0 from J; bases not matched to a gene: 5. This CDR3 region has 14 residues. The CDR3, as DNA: TGTGCCAGCGGGGACAGCACTAGCACAGATACGCAGTATTTT. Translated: CASGDSTSTDTQYF.

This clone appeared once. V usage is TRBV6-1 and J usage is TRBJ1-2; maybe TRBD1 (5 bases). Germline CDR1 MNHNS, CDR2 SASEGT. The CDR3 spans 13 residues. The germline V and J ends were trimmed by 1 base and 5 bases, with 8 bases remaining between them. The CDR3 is CASSEVTDYGYTF. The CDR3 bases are TGTGCCAGCAGTGAAGTGACAGATTATGGCTACACCTTC.

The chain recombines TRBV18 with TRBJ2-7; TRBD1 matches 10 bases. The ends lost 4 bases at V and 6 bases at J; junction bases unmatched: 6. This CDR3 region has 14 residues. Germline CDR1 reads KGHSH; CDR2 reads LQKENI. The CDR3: CASSQPGQGREQYF. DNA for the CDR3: TGTGCCAGCTCACAACCGGGACAGGGGCGCGAGCAGTACTTC.

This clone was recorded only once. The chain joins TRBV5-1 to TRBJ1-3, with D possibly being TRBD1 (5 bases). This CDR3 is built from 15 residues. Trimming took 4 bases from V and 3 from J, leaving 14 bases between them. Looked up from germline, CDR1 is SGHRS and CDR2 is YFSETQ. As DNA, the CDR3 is TGCGCCAGCAGCCATGTGGGGACTAATGGAAACACCATATATTTT. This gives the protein CASSHVGTNGNTIYF. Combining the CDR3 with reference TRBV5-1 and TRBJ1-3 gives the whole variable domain KAGVTQTPRYLIKTRGQQVTLSCSPISGHRSVSWYQQTPGQGLQFLFEYFSETQRNKGNFPGRFSGRQFSNSRSEMNVSTLELGDSALYLCASSHVGTNGNTIYFGEGSWLTVV.

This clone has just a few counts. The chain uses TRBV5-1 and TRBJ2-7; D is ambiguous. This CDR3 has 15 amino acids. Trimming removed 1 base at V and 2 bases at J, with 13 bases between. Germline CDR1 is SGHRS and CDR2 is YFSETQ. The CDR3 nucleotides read TGCGCCAGCAGCTTGAGAACGGACCGCACCTACGAGCAGTACTTC. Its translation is CASSLRTDRTYEQYF.

CDR3 in amino acids: CASRADRGGGYTF. The CDR3 nucleotides read TGTGCCAGCAGAGCAGACAGGGGTGGTGGCTACACCTTC. The genes are TRBV9 and TRBJ1-2; 8 bases are a match to TRBD1. Germline lookup yields CDR1 SGDLS and CDR2 YYNGEE. This CDR3 spans 13 amino acids. The V segment lost 5 bases and the J segment 7 bases; nucleotides outside the gene matches: 7.

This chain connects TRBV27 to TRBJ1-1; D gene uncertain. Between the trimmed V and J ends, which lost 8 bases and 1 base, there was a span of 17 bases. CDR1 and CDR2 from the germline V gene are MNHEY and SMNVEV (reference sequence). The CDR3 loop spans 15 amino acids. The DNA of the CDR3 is TGTGCCAGCGGAAATGAAGGCCCGGGGAACACTGAAGCTTTCTTT. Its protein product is CASGNEGPGNTEAFF.

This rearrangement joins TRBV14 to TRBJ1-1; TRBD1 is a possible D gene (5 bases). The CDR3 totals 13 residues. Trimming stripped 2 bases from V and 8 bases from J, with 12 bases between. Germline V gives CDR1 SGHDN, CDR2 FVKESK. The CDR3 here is CASSQIDSVEAFF. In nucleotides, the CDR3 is TGTGCCAGCAGCCAAATCGACAGTGTAGAAGCTTTCTTT. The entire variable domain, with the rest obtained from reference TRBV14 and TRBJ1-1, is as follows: EAGVTQFPSHSVIEKGQTVTLRCDPISGHDNLYWYRRVMGKEIKFLLHFVKESKQDESGMPNNRFLAERTGGTYSTLKVQPAELEDSGVYFCASSQIDSVEAFFGQGTRLTVV.

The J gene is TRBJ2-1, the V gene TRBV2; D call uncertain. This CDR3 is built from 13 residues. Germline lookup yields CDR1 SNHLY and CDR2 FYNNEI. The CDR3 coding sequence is TGTGCTAGTTTCAGGCCACGATACAATGAGCAGTTCTTC. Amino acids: CASFRPRYNEQFF.

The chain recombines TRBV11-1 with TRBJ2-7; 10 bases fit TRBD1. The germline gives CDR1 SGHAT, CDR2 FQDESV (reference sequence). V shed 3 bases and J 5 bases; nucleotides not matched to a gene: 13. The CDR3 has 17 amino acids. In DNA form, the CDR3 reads TGTGCCAGCAGCTTGACGACAGGGGGCGCAATTTTGAACGAGCAGTACTTC. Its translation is CASSLTTGGAILNEQYF.